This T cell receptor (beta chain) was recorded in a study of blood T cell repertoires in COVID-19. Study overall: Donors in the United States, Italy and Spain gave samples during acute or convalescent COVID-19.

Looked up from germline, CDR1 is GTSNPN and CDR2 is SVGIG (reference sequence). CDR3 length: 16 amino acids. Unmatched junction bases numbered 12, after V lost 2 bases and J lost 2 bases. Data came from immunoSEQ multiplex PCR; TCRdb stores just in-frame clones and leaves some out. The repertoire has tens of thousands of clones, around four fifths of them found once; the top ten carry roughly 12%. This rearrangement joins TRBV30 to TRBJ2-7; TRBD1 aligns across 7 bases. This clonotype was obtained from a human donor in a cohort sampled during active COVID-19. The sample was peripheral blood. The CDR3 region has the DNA TGTGCCTGGAGTTCCGCGACCACCGGGACAGCCTACGAGCAGTACTTC. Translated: CAWSSATTGTAYEQYF.